Here is one T cell receptor beta chain with its context. The CDR3 length is 15 residues. V shed 5 bases and J shed 5 bases, with 18 bases lying between them. Germline assignment: CDR1 SGHVS and CDR2 FNYEAQ. The data were taken from a study of blood T cell repertoires in COVID-19. The wider study: Both acute and convalescent COVID-19 samples were obtained from the United States, Italy and Spain. The analysed material was cDNA or gDNA that came from T cells, B-cell-depleted T cells, or PBMCs.

Per the authors' pipeline: Reference gene primer amplification yielded estimated nucleated cell counts. Data came from immunoSEQ multiplex PCR; TCRdb stores just in-frame clones and leaves some out. Clone size and the V and J calls come from that table; the DNA yielded D and trimming. The sample lists some 83,000 clones, 65% to 85% seen once, with over 5.5% in the top ten. Input material: peripheral blood. This TCR came from a man aged 55 to 70 with active or convalescent COVID-19. V gene TRBV7-6 combines with J gene TRBJ1-2, with D uncertain. The CDR3 loop is CASSAGPGKWYGYTF. The DNA of the CDR3 is TGTGCCAGCAGCGCAGGACCGGGAAAATGGTATGGCTACACCTTC.